This TCR beta chain comes out of a study of blood T cell repertoires in COVID-19. Overall study context: COVID-19 samples, acute and convalescent, were from the United States, Italy and Spain. PBMCs, B-cell-depleted T cells, or T cells provided the cDNA or gDNA that made up the material.

For this clone: The sample contains more than one DNA sequence encoding this CDR3.

A Seattle source enrolled patients during active infection and followed them longitudinally. In the authors' methods: Estimation of nucleated cell counts was performed using reference gene primer amplification. Generated by immunoSEQ multiplex PCR, the TCRdb table keeps only in-frame clones and is missing some. From that table come the V and J calls and clone size; the DNA was used to work out D and trimming. The sample has fewer than 450,000 clones, roughly 88% seen once; the top ten hold 10% to 15%. The receptor was derived from a woman aged 50 to 60 with COVID-19, enrolled during active disease. The sample taken for sequencing was peripheral blood.

The CDR3 region is CASSESRGGNTIYF. The CDR3 region has the DNA TGTGCCAGCAGTGAATCTCGGGGTGGAAACACCATATATTTT. The chain couples TRBV2 to TRBJ1-3; the D is unclear. V was clipped by 2 bases and J by 3 bases, with 8 bases between them. Germline values: CDR1 SNHLY, CDR2 FYNNEI. CDR3 length: 14 amino acids.